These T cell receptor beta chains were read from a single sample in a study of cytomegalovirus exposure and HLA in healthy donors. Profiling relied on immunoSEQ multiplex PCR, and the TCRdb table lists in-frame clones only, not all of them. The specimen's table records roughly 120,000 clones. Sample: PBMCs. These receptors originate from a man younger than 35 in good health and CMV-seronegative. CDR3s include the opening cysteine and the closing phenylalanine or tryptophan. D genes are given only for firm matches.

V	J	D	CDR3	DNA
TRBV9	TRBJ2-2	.	CASSVLSGNTGELFF	TGTGCCAGCAGCGTATTGTCGGGAAACACCGGGGAGCTGTTTTTT
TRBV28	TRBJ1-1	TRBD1	CASSSWTGVNTEAFF	TGTGCCAGCAGTTCCTGGACAGGGGTGAACACTGAAGCTTTCTTT
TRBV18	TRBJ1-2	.	CASSPIEGGYGYTF	TGTGCCAGCTCACCGATCGAGGGAGGATATGGCTACACCTTC
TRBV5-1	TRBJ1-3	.	CASSLGASGNTIYF	TGCGCCAGCAGCTTGGGGGCATCTGGAAACACCATATATTTT
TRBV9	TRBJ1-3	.	CASSLSGPGNTIYF	TGTGCCAGCAGCCTAAGTGGGCCCGGAAACACCATATATTTT
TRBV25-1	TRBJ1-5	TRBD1	CASSATGGSNQPQHF	TGTGCCAGCAGCGCGACAGGGGGTAGCAATCAGCCCCAGCATTTT
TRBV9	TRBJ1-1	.	CASSVDTEGDEAFF	TGTGCCAGCAGCGTAGATACGGAGGGAGATGAAGCTTTCTTT
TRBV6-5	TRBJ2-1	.	CAVKGGGRSYNEQFF	TGTGCCGTAAAAGGCGGCGGGCGGTCCTACAATGAGCAGTTCTTC
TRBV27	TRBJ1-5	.	CASRTSSNQPQHF	TGTGCCAGCAGGACAAGTAGCAATCAGCCCCAGCATTTT
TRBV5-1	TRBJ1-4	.	CASSTEPRTTNEKLFF	TGCGCCAGCAGCACGGAGCCCCGGACAACTAATGAAAAACTGTTTTTT
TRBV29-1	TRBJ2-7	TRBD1	CSVEITKDRAPYEQYF	TGCAGCGTTGAAATTACTAAGGACAGGGCTCCCTACGAGCAGTACTTC
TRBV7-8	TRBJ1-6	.	CASRSGGAYNSPLHF	TGTGCCAGCAGGTCAGGAGGAGCCTATAATTCACCCCTCCACTTT
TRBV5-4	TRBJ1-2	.	CASSLEGVQGILYGYTF	TGTGCCAGCAGCTTGGAGGGGGTCCAGGGGATCCTCTATGGCTACACCTTC
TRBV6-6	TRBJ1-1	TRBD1	CASRYQGALDTEAFF	TGTGCCAGCAGGTACCAGGGGGCATTGGACACTGAAGCTTTCTTT
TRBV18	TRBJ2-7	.	CASSPGTYEQYF	TGTGCCAGCTCACCCGGGACCTACGAGCAGTACTTC
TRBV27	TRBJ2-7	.	CASSFRYEQYF	TGTGCCAGCAGTTTCCGCTACGAGCAGTACTTC
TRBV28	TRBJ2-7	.	CASTPNGTPSHYEQYF	TGTGCCAGCACCCCGAACGGGACTCCTTCCCACTACGAGCAGTACTTC
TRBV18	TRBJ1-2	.	CASSPTLSDYGYTF	TGTGCCAGCTCACCAACTCTCAGCGACTATGGCTACACCTTC
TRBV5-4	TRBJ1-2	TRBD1	CASSDPGQGGDGYTF	TGTGCCAGCAGCGACCCGGGACAGGGAGGCGACGGCTACACCTTC
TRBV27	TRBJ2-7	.	CASSSDLTGSEQYF	TGTGCCAGCAGTTCGGATCTTACAGGGTCCGAGCAGTACTTC
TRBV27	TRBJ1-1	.	CASSFHQSQGLVEAFF	TGTGCCAGCAGTTTTCACCAATCCCAGGGTCTCGTTGAAGCTTTCTTT
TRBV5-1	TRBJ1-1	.	CASSLREYTEAFF	TGCGCCAGCAGCTTAAGGGAGTACACTGAAGCTTTCTTT
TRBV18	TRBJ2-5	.	CASSPFTGRETQYF	TGTGCCAGCTCACCTTTCACAGGGCGGGAGACCCAGTACTTC
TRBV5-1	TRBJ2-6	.	CASRYGTGLADVLTF	TGCGCCAGCAGGTATGGAACAGGGTTAGCCGACGTCCTGACTTTC
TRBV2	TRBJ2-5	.	CASSEGGLETQYF	TGTGCCAGCAGTGAAGGAGGGCTGGAGACCCAGTACTTC
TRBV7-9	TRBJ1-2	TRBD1	CASSLPLQIGQGISYGYTF	TGTGCCAGCAGCTTACCACTTCAAATAGGACAGGGAATCAGCTATGGCTACACCTTC
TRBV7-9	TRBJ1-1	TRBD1	CATQTGTGDTEAFF	TGTGCCACACAGACCGGGACAGGGGACACTGAAGCTTTCTTT
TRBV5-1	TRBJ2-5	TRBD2	CASSWAGGETQYF	TGCGCCAGCAGCTGGGCGGGAGGAGAGACCCAGTACTTC
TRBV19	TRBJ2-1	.	CASSVDFRYNEQFF	TGTGCCAGTAGTGTGGACTTTCGCTACAATGAGCAGTTCTTC
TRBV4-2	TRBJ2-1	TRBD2	CASSQEVLAVYNEQFF	TGTGCCAGCAGCCAAGAAGTACTAGCGGTATACAATGAGCAGTTCTTC
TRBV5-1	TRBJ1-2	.	CASSPGFGGNYGYTF	TGCGCCAGCAGCCCCGGGTTTGGCGGTAACTATGGCTACACCTTC
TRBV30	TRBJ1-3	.	CAWSHRATSGNTIYF	TGTGCCTGGAGTCACAGGGCTACCTCTGGAAACACCATATATTTT
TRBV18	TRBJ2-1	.	CASSPTRTYNEQFF	TGTGCCAGCTCACCTACAAGGACTTACAATGAGCAGTTCTTC
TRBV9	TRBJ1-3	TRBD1	CASSTRWTGMAGNTIYF	TGTGCCAGCAGCACCCGATGGACAGGGATGGCTGGAAACACCATATATTTT
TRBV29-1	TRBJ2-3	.	CSSRGSETPDTQYF	TGCAGCTCCCGAGGTTCGGAAACCCCAGATACGCAGTATTTT
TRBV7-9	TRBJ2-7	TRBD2	CASSLAGLAGVPAYEQYF	TGTGCCAGCAGCTTAGCTGGGCTAGCGGGAGTCCCCGCCTACGAGCAGTACTTC
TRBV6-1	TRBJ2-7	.	CASSEALRAPGLEQYF	TGTGCCAGCAGTGAAGCGCTTCGAGCACCAGGGCTCGAGCAGTACTTC
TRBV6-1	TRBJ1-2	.	CASSAQGIEYGYTF	TGTGCCAGCAGTGCTCAGGGGATAGAATATGGCTACACCTTC
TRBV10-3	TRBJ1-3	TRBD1	CATNANGGQAGGNTIYF	TGTGCCACCAACGCCAATGGAGGACAGGCTGGGGGAAACACCATATATTTT
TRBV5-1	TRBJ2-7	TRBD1	CASTTSGTGSSYEQYF	TGCGCCAGCACAACCTCCGGGACAGGATCTTCCTACGAGCAGTACTTC
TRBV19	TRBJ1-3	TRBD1	CASSTTGIAHTIYF	TGTGCCAGTAGTACGACAGGGATCGCACACACCATATATTTT
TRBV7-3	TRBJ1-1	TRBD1	CASRKTGDTEAFF	TGTGCCAGCAGGAAGACAGGGGACACTGAAGCTTTCTTT
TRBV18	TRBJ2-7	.	CASSPQAGAMHSYEQYF	TGTGCCAGCTCACCACAGGCAGGGGCGATGCACTCCTACGAGCAGTACTTC
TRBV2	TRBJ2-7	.	CAASSIGVREQYF	TGTGCCGCCTCGTCTATAGGGGTCCGCGAGCAGTACTTC
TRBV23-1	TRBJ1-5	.	CASSPLGRAAHQPQHF	TGCGCCAGCAGTCCGTTGGGCAGGGCGGCCCATCAGCCCCAGCATTTT
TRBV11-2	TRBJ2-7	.	CASRLDGTADF	TGTGCCAGCAGATTAGACGGGACTGCCGACTTC
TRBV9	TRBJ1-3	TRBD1	CASSVDDRGLNTIYF	TGTGCCAGCAGCGTAGATGACAGGGGGCTGAACACCATATATTTT
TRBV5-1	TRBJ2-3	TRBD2	CASSLTSGTDTQYF	TGCGCCAGCAGCTTGACTAGCGGCACAGATACGCAGTATTTT
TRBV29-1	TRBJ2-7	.	CSVLPPSGHEQYF	TGCAGCGTTCTCCCCCCCAGCGGTCACGAGCAGTACTTC
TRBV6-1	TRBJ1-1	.	CASSEALGSMNTEAFF	TGTGCCAGCAGTGAAGCGCTGGGCAGCATGAACACTGAAGCTTTCTTT
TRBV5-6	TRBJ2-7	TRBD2	CASEVGSGRVEQYF	TGTGCCAGTGAGGTGGGTAGCGGGAGAGTTGAGCAGTACTTC
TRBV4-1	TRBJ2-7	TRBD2	CASSYLGLAGSGQYF	TGCGCCAGCAGCTACCTGGGACTAGCGGGGTCTGGGCAGTACTTC